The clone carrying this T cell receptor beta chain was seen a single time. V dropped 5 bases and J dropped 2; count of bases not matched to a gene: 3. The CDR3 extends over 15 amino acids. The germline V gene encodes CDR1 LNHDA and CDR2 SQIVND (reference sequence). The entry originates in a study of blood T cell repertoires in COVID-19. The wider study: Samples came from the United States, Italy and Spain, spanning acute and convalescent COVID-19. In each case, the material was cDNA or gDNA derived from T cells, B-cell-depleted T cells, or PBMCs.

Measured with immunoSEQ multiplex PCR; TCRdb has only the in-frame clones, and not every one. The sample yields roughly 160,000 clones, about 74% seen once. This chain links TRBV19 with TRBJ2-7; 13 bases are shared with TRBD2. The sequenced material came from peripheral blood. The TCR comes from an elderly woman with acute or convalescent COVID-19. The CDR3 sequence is CASSPLAGGPYEQYF. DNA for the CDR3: TGTGCCAGTAGTCCACTAGCGGGAGGGCCCTACGAGCAGTACTTC.